The 27 T cell receptor beta chains in this list originate from one sample, sequenced in a study of blood T cell repertoires in COVID-19. Using immunoSEQ multiplex PCR, the repertoire was profiled, and TCRdb retains in-frame clones only, with some absent. The sample records roughly 310,000 clones, roughly nine tenths being singletons. What was sequenced was PBMCs or T cells enriched from blood (not recorded which). Receptor source: a man between 60 and 75 years old who had recovered from COVID-19.

This rearrangement joins TRBV19 to TRBJ1-4, with D possibly TRBD1 on 5 matching bases. The germline V gene has CDR1 LNHDA and CDR2 SQIVND (reference sequence). The length of the CDR3 is 16 residues. The V gene lost 7 bases and the J gene lost 0 bases, with 15 bases spanning the gap. Here the CDR3 reads CASTKSGGATNEKLFF. The CDR3 coding sequence is TGTGCCAGTACTAAATCGGGAGGGGCAACTAATGAAAAACTGTTTTTT.

This clone has a handful of counts. The rearrangement joins TRBV4-1 to TRBJ1-2, with 8 bases identical to TRBD1. The CDR3 spans 16 residues. Germline V gives CDR1 MGHRA, CDR2 YSYEKL. V lost 5 bases and J lost 10; bases outside the gene matches: 18. In DNA, the CDR3 is TGCGCCAGCAGCACCCAATTTGGACAGGGCCTCTTTGACTACACCTTC. It codes for CASSTQFGQGLFDYTF.

The CDR3 protein is CASSETRGSTDTQYF. In nucleotides, the CDR3 is TGTGCCAGTAGCGAGACGCGGGGGTCCACAGATACGCAGTATTTT. V and J are TRBV19 and TRBJ2-3; 7 nucleotides agree with TRBD2. The CDR3 sequence is 15 residues long. Germline V lookup: CDR1 LNHDA, CDR2 SQIVND (reference sequence). V shed 6 bases and J 2 bases; nucleotides not matched to a gene: 8.

This sequence joins TRBV21-1 and TRBJ2-1; the tabulated D call, TRBD2, remains unverified against the DNA. TRBV21-1 is classified as a pseudogene. The CDR3 is made up of 18 amino acids. The CDR3 coding sequence is TGTGCCAGCAGCAACCACCCTACTAGAGCCCCAGCCTACAATGAGCAGTTCTTC. Its translation: CASSNHPTRAPAYNEQFF.

This clone was picked up one time. The J gene is TRBJ2-1, the V gene TRBV2; 8 bases match TRBD1. The CDR3 is 16 amino acids. V dropped 4 bases and J dropped 4; count of bases not matched to a gene: 9. CDR1 is SNHLY and CDR2 is FYNNEI in the germline V gene. The DNA for the CDR3 is TGTGCCAGCAGTGTCATGCCTCGGGACAGGTACAATGAGCAGTTCTTC. Encoded protein: CASSVMPRDRYNEQFF.

The J gene is TRBJ1-5, the V gene TRBV20-1; D gene uncertain. Looked up from germline, CDR1 is DFQATT and CDR2 is SNEGSKA (reference sequence). The CDR3 has 16 amino acids. Trimming pared 3 bases from V and 0 bases from J, leaving 15 bases between. CDR3 in amino acids: CSASWATETSNQPQHF. The CDR3 nucleotides are TGCAGTGCTAGTTGGGCCACAGAGACTAGCAATCAGCCCCAGCATTTT.

V is TRBV5-8 and J is TRBJ2-6; no clear D gene. The germline V and J ends were trimmed by 0 bases and 0 bases, with 4 bases remaining between them. Germline-derived CDR1 and CDR2 are SGHTS and YDEGEE. The CDR3 extends over 15 amino acids. This CDR3 is CASSLADSGANVLTF. The CDR3 DNA reads TGTGCCAGCAGCTTGGCAGACTCTGGGGCCAACGTCCTGACTTTC.

CDR3 sequence: CASSLALSGRWYEQYF. The DNA for the CDR3 is TGTGCCAGCAGCTTAGCGTTGAGCGGGAGGTGGTACGAGCAGTACTTC. The chain uses TRBV7-8 and TRBJ2-7; 9 positions agree with TRBD2. Germline V gives CDR1 SGHVS, CDR2 FQNEAQ. V lost 0 bases to trimming and J lost 4 bases; unmatched junction nucleotides: 7. The CDR3 consists of 16 residues.

The rearrangement uses TRBV4-3 and TRBJ2-6, with 12 positions matching TRBD1. CDR1 and CDR2 from the germline V gene are LGHNA and YSLEER. Trimming at V came to 0 bases and at J to 1 base, leaving 1 base not matched to a gene. The CDR3 totals 18 residues. The CDR3 loop reads CASSQEGQGASGANVLTF. The CDR3 region has the DNA TGCGCCAGCAGCCAAGAGGGACAGGGGGCGTCTGGGGCCAACGTCCTGACTTTC.

V and J are TRBV29-1 and TRBJ1-1; D might be TRBD1 (5 bases). V shed 2 bases and J shed 1 base, with 8 bases lying between them. The germline gives CDR1 SQVTM, CDR2 ANQGSEA. The CDR3 is made up of 13 amino acids. The CDR3 DNA follows: TGCAGCGTTGAAAAAGGGGCGAACACTGAAGCTTTCTTT. It specifies CSVEKGANTEAFF.

CDR3 nucleotides: TGTGCCAGCAGTTCTGGGGGGAGGTATGGCTACACCTTC. Its translation: CASSSGGRYGYTF. The chain uses TRBV27 and TRBJ1-2; TRBD1 is a possible D gene (5 bases). Germline loops: CDR1 MNHEY, CDR2 SMNVEV (reference sequence). The CDR3 spans 13 residues. V gave up 4 bases and J gave up 5 bases, with 11 bases separating them.

CDR3 loop: CASTPAPGQGYEQYF. The CDR3 nucleotides are TGTGCCAGCACTCCCGCACCGGGACAGGGATACGAGCAGTACTTC. The rearrangement joins TRBV6-5 to TRBJ2-7; TRBD1 matches at 9 bases. This CDR3 contains 15 residues. Germline CDR1 and CDR2: MNHEY and SVGAGI. V lost 7 bases to trimming and J lost 4 bases; unmatched junction nucleotides: 11.

The V call is TRBV29-1, the J call TRBJ2-2, with D possibly being TRBD2 (5 bases). V was shortened by 6 bases and J by 0 bases, with 11 bases between the two germline ends. The CDR3 covers 14 residues. In germline, CDR1 is SQVTM, CDR2 ANQGSEA. CDR3 protein: CSVRLAANTGELFF. CDR3 nucleotides: TGCAGCGTCAGGCTAGCCGCGAACACCGGGGAGCTGTTTTTT.

The chain couples TRBV19 to TRBJ1-1, with TRBD1 matching 9 bases. This CDR3 has 18 residues. Germline V gives CDR1 LNHDA, CDR2 SQIVND (reference sequence). V shed 7 bases and J 0 bases; nucleotides not matched to a gene: 15. DNA for the CDR3: TGTGCCAGTAACAAGGGGGACAGGGTTTGGGGCATGAACACTGAAGCTTTCTTT. Residues: CASNKGDRVWGMNTEAFF.

V usage is TRBV5-1 and J usage is TRBJ2-5; 7 bases map to TRBD2. The ends lost 8 bases at V and 3 bases at J; junction bases unmatched: 19. Germline CDR1 is SGHRS and CDR2 is YFSETQ. The CDR3 extends over 17 amino acids. CDR3 residues: CASPGPLTVLAEETQYF. The CDR3 DNA sequence: TGCGCCAGTCCGGGGCCTCTCACGGTCCTAGCGGAAGAGACCCAGTACTTC.

This clone showed up just once. The genes are TRBV19 and TRBJ2-7; TRBD1 matches at 9 bases. Per the germline V gene, CDR1 is LNHDA and CDR2 is SQIVND (reference sequence). V lost 7 bases and J lost 3; bases outside the gene matches: 7. The length of the CDR3 is 14 residues. The CDR3 loop is CASTAGTGNYEQYF. The CDR3 DNA reads as TGTGCCAGTACCGCCGGGACAGGGAACTACGAGCAGTACTTC.

The chain recombines TRBV5-1 with TRBJ1-2; D gene unclear. In germline, CDR1 is SGHRS, CDR2 YFSETQ. V was pared by 5 bases and J by 7 bases, with 12 bases between. The CDR3 has 12 residues. The CDR3 bases are TGCGCCAGCAGAGTGGCCGCGGGTGGCTACACCTTC. Amino acid sequence: CASRVAAGGYTF. The whole variable domain, remainder taken from reference TRBV5-1 and TRBJ1-2, is KAGVTQTPRYLIKTRGQQVTLSCSPISGHRSVSWYQQTPGQGLQFLFEYFSETQRNKGNFPGRFSGRQFSNSRSEMNVSTLELGDSALYLCASRVAAGGYTFGSGTRLTVV.

The chain has TRBV7-2 and TRBJ2-7; no clear D. Germline V gives CDR1 SGHTA, CDR2 FQGNSA. V lost 5 bases, J lost 4 bases, and 15 bases lay in between. The CDR3 sequence is 14 residues long. CDR3 region: CASSMSRSVYEQYF. CDR3 DNA sequence: TGTGCCAGCAGCATGTCCCGGTCTGTATACGAGCAGTACTTC.

This chain joins TRBV18 and TRBJ2-7; D is perhaps TRBD1 (6 bases). The V end was cut by 1 base, the J end by 5 bases, with 9 bases between. This CDR3 comprises 13 residues. Germline CDR1 is KGHSH and CDR2 is LQKENI. The CDR3 bases are TGTGCCAGCTCACCACAAGCAGGGGACGAGCAGTACTTC. It encodes CASSPQAGDEQYF.

The CDR3 DNA follows: TGTGCCAGCAGACAAACCATCACTAGCGGAGAGCAGTTCTTC. Translating gives CASRQTITSGEQFF. The gene calls are TRBV11-3 and TRBJ2-1; 8 nucleotides match TRBD2. Germline lookup yields CDR1 SGHNT and CDR2 YENEEA. V lost 6 bases and J lost 10; bases outside the gene matches: 11. The CDR3 is made up of 14 amino acids.

This chain uses TRBV30 with TRBJ2-1, with a weak D call TRBD2 (7 bases). V lost 2 bases to trimming and J lost 8 bases, with 13 bases between them. The CDR3 is made up of 13 amino acids. Per germline, CDR1 GTSNPN and CDR2 SVGIG (reference sequence). The CDR3 nucleotides are TGTGCCTGGAGTCGGGGGGCCGTCTATGAGCAGTTCTTC. Translating gives CAWSRGAVYEQFF.

This chain links TRBV6-2 or TRBV6-3 with TRBJ2-7; no definite D call. CDR1 MNHEY and CDR2 SVGEGT come from the germline V gene. Trimming took off 5 bases at V and 3 bases at J, with 17 bases between the two ends. This CDR3 is built from 15 residues. CDR3: CASSRTAFSLYEQYF. The CDR3 DNA is TGTGCCAGCAGTAGAACAGCTTTTTCTCTCTACGAGCAGTACTTC.

Regarding this clone: The same CDR3 can be traced to other DNA sequences in this sample. The chain combines TRBV27 with TRBJ1-1; no clear D gene. Per the germline V gene, CDR1 is MNHEY and CDR2 is SMNVEV (reference sequence). V was shortened by 0 bases and J by 1 base, with 6 bases between the two germline ends. The CDR3 is 14 residues long. In DNA, the CDR3 is TGTGCCAGCAGTTTATCTCGAGGGAACACTGAAGCTTTCTTT. This codes for CASSLSRGNTEAFF.

The chain couples TRBV3-1 (or the pseudogene TRBV3-2) to TRBJ1-1; a possible D gene is TRBD1 (6 bases). Between the trimmed V and J ends, which lost 4 bases and 5 bases, there was a span of 14 bases. This CDR3 has 14 residues. Germline V gives CDR1 LGHDT, CDR2 YNNKEL (reference sequence). DNA for the CDR3: TGTGCCAGCAGCCCACAGGGAACAATTACTGAAGCTTTCTTT. Protein: CASSPQGTITEAFF.

This clone has just a few counts. The germline gene is not matched at one end of the junction; a read error may be the cause. The chain couples TRBV7-6 to TRBJ2-7, with 8 bases matching TRBD1. CDR3 size: 15 residues. The germline CDR1 and CDR2 sequences are SGHVS and FNYEAQ. Here the CDR3 reads CASSSPTQGVHEQYF. CDR3 sequence (DNA): TGTGCCAGCAGCTCACCAACACAGGGGGTTCACGAACAGTACTTC.

The chain couples TRBV6-5 to TRBJ1-5; D gene uncertain. Germline loops: CDR1 MNHEY, CDR2 SVGAGI. Trimming removed 6 bases from V and 0 bases from J, with 12 bases in between. CDR3 size: 15 residues. CDR3 protein: CASRALEFSNQPQHF. The CDR3 DNA reads TGTGCCAGCAGAGCATTGGAGTTTAGCAATCAGCCCCAGCATTTT.

J is TRBJ1-5 and V is TRBV7-8; 7 bases are shared with TRBD1. The CDR3 is 15 residues long. V was pared by 7 bases and J by 3 bases, with 9 bases of the junction left unmatched. Germline CDR1 is SGHVS and CDR2 is FQNEAQ. CDR3 DNA sequence: TGTGCCAGCACCAACAAGACAGGGCTCAATCAGCCCCAGCATTTT. Translated: CASTNKTGLNQPQHF. Combining the CDR3 with reference TRBV7-8 and TRBJ1-5 gives the whole variable domain GAGVSQSPRYKVAKRGQDVALRCDPISGHVSLFWYQQALGQGPEFLTYFQNEAQLDKSGLPSDRFFAERPEGSVSTLKIQRTQQEDSAVYLCASTNKTGLNQPQHFGDGTRLSIL.